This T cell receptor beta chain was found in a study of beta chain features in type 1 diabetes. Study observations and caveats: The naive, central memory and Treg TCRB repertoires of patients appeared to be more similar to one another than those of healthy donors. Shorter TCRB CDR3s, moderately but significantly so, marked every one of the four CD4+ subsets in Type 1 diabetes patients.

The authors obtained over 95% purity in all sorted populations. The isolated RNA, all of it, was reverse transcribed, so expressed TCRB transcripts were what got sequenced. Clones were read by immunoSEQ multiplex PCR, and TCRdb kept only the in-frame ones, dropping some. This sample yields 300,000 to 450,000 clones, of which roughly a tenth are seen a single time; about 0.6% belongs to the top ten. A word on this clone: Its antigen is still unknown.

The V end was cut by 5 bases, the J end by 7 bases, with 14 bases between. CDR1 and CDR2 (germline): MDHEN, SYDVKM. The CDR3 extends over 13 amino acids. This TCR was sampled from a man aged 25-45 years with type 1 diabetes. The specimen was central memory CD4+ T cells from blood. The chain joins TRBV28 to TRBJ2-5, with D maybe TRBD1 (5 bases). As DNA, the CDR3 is TGTGCCAGCAGTGGGGCAGGGTTAGGGACCCAGTACTTC. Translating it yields CASSGAGLGTQYF.